This T cell receptor beta chain is drawn from a study of neurological immune-mediated disorders (dated by TCRdb to about 2019). With respect to the entire study: The study compared peripheral blood TCR-beta repertoires of HTLV-I-associated myelopathy (HAM/TSP) patients, multiple sclerosis patients and healthy controls using UMI-based sequencing. Longitudinal samples, technical triplicates and paired sorted CD4+ and CD8+ T-cell subsets, alongside PBMC samples, were included among the roughly 100 TCR-beta libraries. Technical triplicate libraries were sequenced to precisely calculate the variability in frequency of each individual clone. Of the 70 or so subjects in the cohort, about 14 were HAM/TSP patients, roughly 34 were multiple sclerosis patients, and approximately 20 were healthy controls. General conclusions and limits of the study: Expanded clones from different subjects shared no identical CDR3 amino acid sequences, which suggests that TCR-beta repertoires were private in all groups. TCR clonal expansion was highest in HAM/TSP patients and lowest in MS patients, with MS patients falling below even healthy controls.

The germline V gene specifies SGHRS as CDR1 and YFSETQ as CDR2. After removal of 4 bases from V and 9 bases from J, the junction retains 8 bases not matched to a gene. The CDR3 runs 15 amino acids, cysteine and phenylalanine included. Only CDR3 DNA remains: 45 bases, in frame from the first base. This clonotype occurred many times. Its antigen remains undetermined. No much larger clonotype is one base removed from it; base qualities were not supplied. Sample time point, as interpreted from the label and publication: technical triplicate 2. For the unsorted PBMC libraries, 2 million PBMCs were stored in RNAlater at -80 degrees C until RNA extraction and were used to generate the libraries. PBMCs were separated from peripheral blood using Ficoll-Hypaque density gradient centrifugation and then cryopreserved in liquid nitrogen. To synthesize cDNA, template-switch 5'RACE was performed with a primer carrying a 10-nucleotide random unique molecular identifier so that each TCR transcript was tagged. Every sequencing run covered 15-18 subjects and yielded more than 180 million TCR-beta sequences. The RNeasy kit was used to extract total RNA. Using the KAPA Real-time Library Amplification kit, TCR-beta VDJ regions were amplified with primers for the TCR constant region and the 5'RACE anchor. A first PCR added sample indexes and Illumina adaptors, after which a second PCR increased the library yield. After purification with Ampure beads, the TCR product of roughly 650 bp was size-selected on a 2% E-gel SizeSelection system. Before pooling, library quality was checked on a Bioanalyzer, concentration was measured with Qubit, and libraries were quantified with the Kapa Library Quantification kit. An Illumina HiSeq 2500 sequenced the libraries paired-end 2 x 150 bp. To increase sequence diversity, roughly 24-32% phiX was spiked into each library pool. The paper's data handling went like this. Quality-filtered reads were processed with the UMI-based MiGEC pipeline, which removed over 75% of raw TCR sequences during error correction. VDJ genes were aligned to IMGT germline references, and clonotypes were defined by unique CDR3 amino acid sequence plus V-J genes. Clonal expansion, Shannon diversity and CDR3 relatedness were evaluated with VDJtools (CalcPairwiseDistances, ClusterSamples), while phylogenetic trees were built in CLCbio workbench. A clone was classed as expanded if it had 8 or more unique UMIs, a cutoff based on coefficient-of-variation modelling across technical triplicates. TCRdb reprocessed the public reads (quality trimming at Q25 with fastp, clone calling with MiXCR) and kept in-frame beta chains. Each entry is one CDR3 protein sequence, shown with its most common DNA and genes. The authors' filters were not applied to this entry. The sample data list roughly 61,000 distinct CDR3 sequences, and under 30% of these were observed just once. Clones ranked in the top ten supply about 4.6% of the sample.

The specimen was PBMCs. The V and J segments used are TRBV5-1 and TRBJ2-1; 12 middle bases align to TRBD2. This receptor was obtained from a man aged 55 to 70 with HTLV-1-associated myelopathy (HAM/TSP). The nucleotides are TGCGCCAGCAGCGCGACTAGCGGGAGTGTTAGTGAGCAGTTCTTC. Translated, it gives CASSATSGSVSEQFF.